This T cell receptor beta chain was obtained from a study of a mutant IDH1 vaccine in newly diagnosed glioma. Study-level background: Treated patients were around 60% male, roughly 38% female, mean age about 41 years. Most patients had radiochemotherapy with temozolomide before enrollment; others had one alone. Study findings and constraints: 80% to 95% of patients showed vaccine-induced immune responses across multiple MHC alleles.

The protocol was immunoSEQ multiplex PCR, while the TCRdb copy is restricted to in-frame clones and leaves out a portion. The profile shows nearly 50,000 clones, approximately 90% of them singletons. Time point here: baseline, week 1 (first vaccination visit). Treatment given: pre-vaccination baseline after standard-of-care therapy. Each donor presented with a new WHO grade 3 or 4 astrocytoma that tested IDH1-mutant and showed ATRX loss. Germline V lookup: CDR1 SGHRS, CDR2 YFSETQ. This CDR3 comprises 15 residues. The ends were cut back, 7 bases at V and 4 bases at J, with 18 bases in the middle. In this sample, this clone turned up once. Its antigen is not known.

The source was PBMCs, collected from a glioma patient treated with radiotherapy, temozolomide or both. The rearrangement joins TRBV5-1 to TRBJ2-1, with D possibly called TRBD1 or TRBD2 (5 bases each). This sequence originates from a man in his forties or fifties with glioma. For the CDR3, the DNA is TGCGCCAGCGAGACGGGACCAGGGTATTACAATGAGCAGTTCTTC. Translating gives CASETGPGYYNEQFF.